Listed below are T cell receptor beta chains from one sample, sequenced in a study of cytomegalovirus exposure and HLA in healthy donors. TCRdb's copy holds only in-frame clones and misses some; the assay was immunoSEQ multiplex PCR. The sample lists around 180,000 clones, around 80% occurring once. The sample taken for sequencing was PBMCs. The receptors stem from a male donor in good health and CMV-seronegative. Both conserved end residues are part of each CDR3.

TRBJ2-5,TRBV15,CATSRVGAGGPRETQYF
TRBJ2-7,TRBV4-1,CASSQVPSSYEQYF
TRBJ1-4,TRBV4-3,CASSQERMDGDTYNEKLFF
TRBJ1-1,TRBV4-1,CASSPPGLNTEAFF
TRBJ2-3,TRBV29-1,CSVPQPGGRPDTQYF
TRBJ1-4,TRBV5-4,CASSNKAAGGGTNEKLFF
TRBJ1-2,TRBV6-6,CASSPSLGGGYGYPF
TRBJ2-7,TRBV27,CASSFGHNYEQYF
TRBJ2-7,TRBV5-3,CARRQRLAGTYEQYF
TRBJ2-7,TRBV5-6,CASSYGTASYEQYF
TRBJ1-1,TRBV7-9,CASSYLGTGGVTEAFF
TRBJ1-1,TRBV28,CASSSRVSGQWWNTEVFF
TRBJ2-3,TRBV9,CASSVDPSGGAEDTQYF
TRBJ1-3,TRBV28,CAHSPGNTIYF
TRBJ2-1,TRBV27,CASSLPGLGIGAEQFF
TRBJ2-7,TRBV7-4,CASSSQVHEQYF
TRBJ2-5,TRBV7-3,CASSLTRTIRGEETQYF
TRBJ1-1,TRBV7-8,CASSLAGTPNTEAFF
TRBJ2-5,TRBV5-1,CASSLGGQGQETQYF
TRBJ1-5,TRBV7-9,CASSPAGSNQPQHF
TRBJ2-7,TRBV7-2,CASSLALTAAEQYF
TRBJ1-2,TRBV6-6,CASSSLGVRNYGYTF
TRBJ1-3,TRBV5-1,CASSRGTGDGNTIYF
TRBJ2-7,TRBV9,CASSVGLAPREQYF
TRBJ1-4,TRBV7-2,CASSRDSSATNEKLFF
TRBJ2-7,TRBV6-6,CASSYGSGRAYEQYF
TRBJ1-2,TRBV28,CASQPEQNYGYTF
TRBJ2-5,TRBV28,CASSFLIEQETQYF
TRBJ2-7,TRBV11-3,CASSLAGVGPYEQYF
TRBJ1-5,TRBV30,CAWSVPRTGVDQPQHF
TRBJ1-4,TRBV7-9,CASSSLGTGLGEADEKLFF
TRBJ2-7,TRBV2,CASSEQGSSYEQYF
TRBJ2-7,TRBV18,CASSPEGQGGYEQYF